This TCR beta chain was captured in a study of blood T cell repertoires in COVID-19. About the study: There were acute and convalescent COVID-19 samples, and they came from the United States, Italy and Spain. The analysed material was cDNA or gDNA that came from T cells, B-cell-depleted T cells, or PBMCs.

This clone was seen just once. Assignments of participants to cohorts depended upon their own reported clinical history. The CDR3 consists of 12 residues. V lost 3 bases and J lost 4, with 7 bases in between. CDR1 is SGDLS and CDR2 is YYNGEE in the germline V gene. Original processing methods: The assay estimated nucleated cells by amplifying reference gene primers. TCRdb's table, derived via immunoSEQ multiplex PCR, lists solely in-frame clones and lacks some. The V and J calls and clone size come from that table; D and trimming were worked out from the DNA. The table records roughly 250,000 clones, approximately 88% of them present only once.

The source is a woman aged 35 to 49 with acute COVID-19. The V gene is TRBV9, the J gene TRBJ1-2; D uncertain. The source material was PBMCs or T cells enriched from blood (not recorded which). For the CDR3, the DNA is TGTGCCAGCAGCGATCGGGTCTATGGCTACACCTTC. Its translation is CASSDRVYGYTF.